This T cell receptor (beta chain) was obtained from a study of monozygotic twins with inflammatory bowel disease. Study results and limitations: Possibly because of limited power, concordant and discordant twins showed no difference in repertoire similarity.

As for this clonotype: What it recognizes is unknown.

Reanalyzing the 5' RACE reads, TCRdb keeps one entry per CDR3 protein, without DNA. This repertoire includes about 160,000 distinct CDR3 sequences. CDR3 length equals 16 residues. Germline CDR1 reads DFQATT; CDR2 reads SNEGSKA (reference sequence). Sample: blood. The receptor's source is a human donor with ulcerative colitis or Crohn's disease, or a healthy co-twin of an affected twin (not recorded which). V gene TRBV20-1 combines with J gene TRBJ1-2. Here the CDR3 reads CSARFEARGIIYGYTF.